The 18 T cell receptor beta chains given below trace back to one sample, sequenced in a study of blood T cell repertoires in COVID-19 (dated by TCRdb to the early 2020s). Library construction relied on the immunoSEQ multiplex PCR assay. TCRdb retrieved this table from immuneACCESS and kept in-frame rearrangements only. Not all clones are present; in checked studies, unresolved V genes account for under half, and no reason is known for the remainder. The sample table lists about 440,000 clones, around 88% of them with a count of one. The leading ten clones occupy roughly 4% of the sample. Sequencing was done on a sample of peripheral blood. The receptors here all came from a woman in her 30s with acute or convalescent COVID-19.

The gene calls are TRBV2 and TRBJ2-1; D is ambiguous. Germline V CDR1 and CDR2: SNHLY, FYNNEI. This CDR3 comprises 13 residues. Trimming removed 8 bases at V and 0 bases at J, with 8 bases between. The CDR3 region has the DNA TGTGCCAGCGGTGCGAGCTCCTACAATGAGCAGTTCTTC. Protein: CASGASSYNEQFF.

This rearrangement joins TRBV18 to TRBJ2-1; 11 bases fit TRBD2. The V gene end was trimmed by 3 bases and the J gene end by 10 bases; junction bases not matched to a gene: 17. The CDR3 sequence is 18 residues long. Germline V gene data show CDR1 as KGHSH and CDR2 as LQKENI. CDR3 residues: CASSPNLLTSGAGAEQFF. CDR3 coding DNA: TGTGCCAGCTCACCTAATCTTTTGACTAGCGGGGCGGGAGCGGAGCAGTTCTTC.

The rearrangement joins TRBV30 to TRBJ2-2, with 8 bases that match TRBD2. Germline CDR1 reads GTSNPN; CDR2 reads SVGIG (reference sequence). The junction had 5 bases not matched to a gene; V was cut back by 4 bases and J by 4 bases. The CDR3 has 14 residues. The CDR3 bases are TGTGCCTGGATCGCCGGGACTAGCACCGGGGAGCTGTTTTTT. Its translation: CAWIAGTSTGELFF.

The chain uses TRBV14 and TRBJ2-2, with unresolved D. Germline values: CDR1 SGHDN, CDR2 FVKESK. CDR3 length: 14 residues. Trimming removed 4 bases at V and 8 bases at J, with 14 bases between. CDR3 in DNA: TGTGCCAGCAGCCTAACGGCCGGGTGGGGGGAGCTGTTTTTT. This gives the protein CASSLTAGWGELFF.

The CDR3 DNA follows: TGTGCCAGCAGCCAAGGGACTAGCGGGGGGTACGAGCAGTACTTC. Its translation: CASSQGTSGGYEQYF. This rearrangement joins TRBV3-1 (or the pseudogene TRBV3-2) to TRBJ2-7, with 14 positions matching TRBD2. Germline CDR1 LGHDT, CDR2 YNNKEL (reference sequence). Trimming at V came to 1 base and at J to 4 bases, leaving 0 bases not matched to a gene. CDR3 length: 15 residues.

This rearrangement joins TRBV4-1 to TRBJ2-7; 12 nucleotides match TRBD1. CDR1 and CDR2 (germline): MGHRA, YSYEKL. The CDR3 loop spans 17 amino acids. V lost 1 base and J lost 2; bases outside the gene matches: 6. CDR3 in DNA: TGCGCCAGCAGCCAAGCGATCGGGACAGGGGGCACCTACGAGCAGTACTTC. Protein sequence: CASSQAIGTGGTYEQYF.

The rearrangement links TRBV4-1 to TRBJ1-4; 7 bases are a match to TRBD1. CDR3 size: 18 residues. The V and J ends lost 3 bases and 5 bases, in that order; junction bases with no gene match: 15. Germline V gene data show CDR1 as MGHRA and CDR2 as YSYEKL. This CDR3 reads CASSQDFPPGQTNEKLFF. In DNA form, the CDR3 reads TGCGCCAGCAGCCAGGACTTTCCCCCGGGACAGACGAATGAAAAACTGTTTTTT.

The chain has TRBV19 and TRBJ2-1; 7 bases match TRBD2. There are 17 residues in the CDR3. Germline-derived CDR1 and CDR2 are LNHDA and SQIVND (reference sequence). Unmatched junction bases numbered 13, after V lost 3 bases and J lost 5 bases. The CDR3 sequence: CASSIPPIGRGNNEQFF. CDR3 DNA: TGTGCCAGTAGTATCCCTCCGATTGGGCGGGGGAACAATGAGCAGTTCTTC.

This chain connects TRBV5-1 to TRBJ2-5; TRBD2 matches 12 bases. Trimming at V came to 4 bases and at J to 5 bases, leaving 6 bases not matched to a gene. This CDR3 spans 15 amino acids. In germline, CDR1 is SGHRS, CDR2 YFSETQ. The CDR3 loop is CASSITSGGLETQYF. CDR3 sequence (DNA): TGCGCCAGCAGCATAACTAGCGGGGGGTTGGAGACCCAGTACTTC.

This chain uses TRBV2 with TRBJ1-1; D possibly corresponds to TRBD1 (5 bases). The V end was cut by 0 bases, the J end by 2 bases, with 16 bases between. The V gene's germline CDR1 is SNHLY and CDR2 FYNNEI. The CDR3 extends over 17 amino acids. The CDR3 DNA reads as TGTGCCAGCAGTGAAGCGTGGGGCAGGGCAGGAAACACTGAAGCTTTCTTT. Translating gives CASSEAWGRAGNTEAFF.

The V gene is TRBV5-5, the J gene TRBJ2-7; unclear D gene. Between the trimmed V and J ends, which lost 1 base and 2 bases, there was a span of 10 bases. The CDR3 sequence is 14 residues long. The V gene's germline CDR1 is SGHKS and CDR2 YYEKEE (reference sequence). CDR3 nucleotide sequence: TGTGCCAGCAGCTTGCAGTCTCCTGCCTACGAGCAGTACTTC. This translates into CASSLQSPAYEQYF.

The rearrangement joins TRBV28 to TRBJ2-4, with no clear D. Germline V gene lookup returns CDR1 MDHEN and CDR2 SYDVKM. The CDR3 consists of 16 residues. Trimming shortened V by 7 bases and J by 1 base, and 17 bases separated the two germline ends. The CDR3 sequence is CASTRTGMRAKNIQYF. The CDR3 DNA is TGTGCCAGCACCAGAACCGGTATGAGGGCCAAAAACATTCAGTACTTC. Full variable domain (rest looked up from reference TRBV28 and TRBJ2-4): DVKVTQSSRYLVKRTGEKVFLECVQDMDHENMFWYRQDPGLGLRLIYFSYDVKMKEKGDIPEGYSVSREKKERFSLILESASTNQTSMYLCASTRTGMRAKNIQYFGAGTRLSVL.

The CDR3 region has the DNA TGTGCCAGCAGTTCCTGGACAGGGAGCGAGACCCAGTACTTC. It codes for CASSSWTGSETQYF. The chain combines TRBV27 with TRBJ2-5; TRBD1 matches at 8 bases. The CDR3 is 14 residues long. After removal of 4 bases from V and 5 bases from J, the junction contained 6 bases not matched to a gene. Germline V lookup: CDR1 MNHEY, CDR2 SMNVEV (reference sequence).

This chain links TRBV29-1 with TRBJ2-5, with 10 bases identical to TRBD2. Germline values: CDR1 SQVTM, CDR2 ANQGSEA. This CDR3 has 13 residues. Trimming took 6 bases from V and 5 from J; bases not matched to a gene: 6. For the CDR3, the DNA is TGCAGCGTACAGCGGGGGGGCCCGGAGACCCAGTACTTC. Its translation: CSVQRGGPETQYF.

The J gene is TRBJ2-3, the V gene TRBV27, with D maybe TRBD2 (7 bases). Trimming removed 7 bases at V and 0 bases at J, with 11 bases between. CDR1 and CDR2 (germline): MNHEY, SMNVEV (reference sequence). This CDR3 is 14 amino acids long. The CDR3 DNA is TGTGCCAGCAAACGGGGGGCGAGCACAGATACGCAGTATTTT. Protein: CASKRGASTDTQYF.

The chain carries TRBV7-8 and TRBJ1-1; 9 bases are shared with TRBD1. The V gene end was trimmed by 5 bases and the J gene end by 3 bases; junction bases not matched to a gene: 10. This CDR3 spans 16 amino acids. From germline, CDR1 is SGHVS and CDR2 FQNEAQ. The CDR3 DNA follows: TGTGCCAGCAGCCTATTCACCGGGACAGGGTACACTGAAGCTTTCTTT. The encoded protein is CASSLFTGTGYTEAFF.

This clone was detected once. The rearrangement links TRBV11-2 to TRBJ1-5, with TRBD1 matching over 8 bases. J gave up 7 bases and V 3 bases, and 8 bases lay outside the gene matches. The CDR3 is 15 residues long. Germline V gene lookup returns CDR1 SGHAT and CDR2 FQNNGV. The CDR3 DNA reads TGTGCCAGCAGCTTGGCAGGGGGCTCCCTCCAGCCCCAGCATTTT. Amino acids: CASSLAGGSLQPQHF.

The chain uses TRBV10-1 and TRBJ2-7, with 11 bases identical to TRBD1. CDR3 size: 16 residues. Germline CDR1 and CDR2: WNHNN and SYGVQD (reference sequence). V was pared by 7 bases and J by 0 bases, with 8 bases of the junction left unmatched. The CDR3 loop is CASTLGTGGYSYEQYF. CDR3 nucleotide sequence: TGCGCCAGCACCCTCGGGACAGGGGGATACTCCTACGAGCAGTACTTC.